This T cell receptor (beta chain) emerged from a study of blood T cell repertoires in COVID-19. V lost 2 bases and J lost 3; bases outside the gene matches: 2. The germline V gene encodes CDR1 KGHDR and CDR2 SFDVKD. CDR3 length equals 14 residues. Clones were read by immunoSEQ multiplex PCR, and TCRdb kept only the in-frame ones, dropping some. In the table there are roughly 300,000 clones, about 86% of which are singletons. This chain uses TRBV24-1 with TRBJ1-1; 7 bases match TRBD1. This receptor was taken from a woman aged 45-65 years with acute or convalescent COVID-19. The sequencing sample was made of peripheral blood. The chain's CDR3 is CATSDSRGDTEAFF. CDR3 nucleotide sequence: TGTGCCACCAGTGATTCCAGGGGGGACACTGAAGCTTTCTTT.